The rows below give T cell receptor beta chains drawn from one sample of a study of regulatory T cells in long-lasting Graves disease. TCRdb itself ran the multiplex PCR reads through MiXCR, one entry per CDR3 protein. The sample has some 470,000 distinct CDR3 sequences; about a fifth are singletons. The specimen comprised peripheral blood mononuclear cells (PBMCs), sampled when the disease was refractory, from a patient treated with antithyroid drugs. Receptors were obtained from a female donor with Graves disease. The CDR3 runs from the conserved cysteine through the conserved F or W. The order of the fields is V gene, D gene, clone size, J gene, CDR3 DNA, CDR3 protein. A D gene is named only where the DNA matches it firmly. Some rows have no size entry. The others give once, few or many, or a class for an expanded clone.

v_gene: TRBV7-2; d_gene: -; abundance: many; j_gene: TRBJ1-1; CDR3nt: TGTGCCAGCAGGGTGAACACTGAAGCTTTCTTT; CDR3aa: CASRVNTEAFF
v_gene: TRBV2; d_gene: TRBD1; abundance: many; j_gene: TRBJ1-6; CDR3nt: TGTGCCAGCAGTGAAGTGCAGGGGGGAGATTCACCCCTCCACTTT; CDR3aa: CASSEVQGGDSPLHF
v_gene: TRBV5-6; d_gene: -; abundance: -; j_gene: TRBJ1-5; CDR3nt: TGTGCCAGCAGCTTTCGAACTGAACAGGTCAATCAGCCCCAGCATTTT; CDR3aa: CASSFRTEQVNQPQHF
v_gene: TRBV28; d_gene: TRBD1; abundance: many; j_gene: TRBJ2-7; CDR3nt: TGTGCCAGCAGTTTAATTTTTCGACAGGGGGGTTACGAGCAGTACTTC; CDR3aa: CASSLIFRQGGYEQYF
v_gene: TRBV7-9; d_gene: -; abundance: many; j_gene: TRBJ1-5; CDR3nt: TGTGCCAGCAGCGCTAGTCGGGAACCCAATCAGCCCCAGCATTTT; CDR3aa: CASSASREPNQPQHF
v_gene: TRBV19; d_gene: -; abundance: few; j_gene: TRBJ2-7; CDR3nt: TGTGCCAGTAGCACTGCCGGCTCGGCAACCTACGAGCAGTACTTC; CDR3aa: CASSTAGSATYEQYF
v_gene: TRBV7-3; d_gene: -; abundance: -; j_gene: TRBJ2-2; CDR3nt: TGTGCCAGCAGCTTAAACGGCTTGGGGTCCTACGTCGGGGAGCTGTTTTTT; CDR3aa: CASSLNGLGSYVGELFF
v_gene: TRBV7-2; d_gene: -; abundance: many; j_gene: TRBJ1-5; CDR3nt: TGTGCCAGCAGCTTAGAAGCCAGGTGGGGACGGCCCCAGCATTTT; CDR3aa: CASSLEARWGRPQHF
v_gene: TRBV11-2; d_gene: TRBD2; abundance: many; j_gene: TRBJ2-7; CDR3nt: TGTGCCAGCAGCTCCTGGACTAGCGGGGCATACGAGCAGTACTTC; CDR3aa: CASSSWTSGAYEQYF
v_gene: TRBV4-2; d_gene: TRBD1; abundance: -; j_gene: TRBJ1-1; CDR3nt: TGTGCCAGCAGCCAAGATGGGACAGGGACGAACACTGAAGCTTTCTTT; CDR3aa: CASSQDGTGTNTEAFF
v_gene: TRBV7-9; d_gene: -; abundance: -; j_gene: TRBJ2-5; CDR3nt: TGTGCCAGCAGCTTGGGAGCTAGAGCCGAAAAGAGAGAGACCCAGTACTTC; CDR3aa: CASSLGARAEKRETQYF
v_gene: TRBV7-8; d_gene: -; abundance: many; j_gene: TRBJ2-5; CDR3nt: TGTGCCAGCAGCTTCAGGTTCGGGACACCCGTCAAGACCCAGTACTTC; CDR3aa: CASSFRFGTPVKTQYF
v_gene: TRBV7-9; d_gene: -; abundance: few; j_gene: TRBJ1-1; CDR3nt: TGTGCCAGCAGCTTCGGGATAGCTGAAGCTTTCTTT; CDR3aa: CASSFGIAEAFF
v_gene: TRBV7-3; d_gene: TRBD2; abundance: -; j_gene: TRBJ2-5; CDR3nt: TGTGCCAGCAGCTACTCTAGCGGGTTCCAAGAGACCCAGTACTTC; CDR3aa: CASSYSSGFQETQYF
v_gene: TRBV11-2; d_gene: TRBD2; abundance: many; j_gene: TRBJ2-5; CDR3nt: TGTGCCAGCAGTCCAGTCCCGGGACTAGCAAGGGAGACCCAGTACTTC; CDR3aa: CASSPVPGLARETQYF
v_gene: TRBV4-1; d_gene: TRBD1; abundance: -; j_gene: TRBJ1-4; CDR3nt: TGCGCCAGCAGCTTCCCGGGACAGAGAAATGAAAAACTGTTTTTT; CDR3aa: CASSFPGQRNEKLFF
v_gene: TRBV20-1; d_gene: -; abundance: many; j_gene: TRBJ2-4; CDR3nt: TGCAGTGCTAGTGGGGGGTGGGGGGTACCCGGGGAAAACATTCAGTACTTC; CDR3aa: CSASGGWGVPGENIQYF
v_gene: TRBV12-3/TRBV12-4; d_gene: TRBD1; abundance: many; j_gene: TRBJ1-3; CDR3nt: TGTGCCAGCAGACCGGGACAGGGAGGGACTGGAAACACCATATATTTT; CDR3aa: CASRPGQGGTGNTIYF
v_gene: TRBV3-1; d_gene: TRBD1; abundance: -; j_gene: TRBJ1-1; CDR3nt: TGTGCCAGCAGCCACTCGGACAGGGTGAACACTGAAGCTTTCTTT; CDR3aa: CASSHSDRVNTEAFF
v_gene: TRBV24-1; d_gene: TRBD2; abundance: -; j_gene: TRBJ2-7; CDR3nt: TGTGCCACCAGTGGGCGGGAGGGAGCTTACGAGCAGTACTTC; CDR3aa: CATSGREGAYEQYF
v_gene: TRBV20-1; d_gene: -; abundance: once; j_gene: TRBJ1-6; CDR3nt: TGCAGTGCTAGAGGAACAGACAGCTCCTATAATTCACCCCTCCACTTT; CDR3aa: CSARGTDSSYNSPLHF
v_gene: TRBV7-8; d_gene: -; abundance: -; j_gene: TRBJ1-1; CDR3nt: TGTGCCAGCAGCCTTGAGGGCGCTGAAGCTTTCTTT; CDR3aa: CASSLEGAEAFF
v_gene: TRBV6-1; d_gene: TRBD1; abundance: few; j_gene: TRBJ1-1; CDR3nt: TGTGCCAGCAGCGCTGACAGGGTGAACACTGAAGCTTTCTTT; CDR3aa: CASSADRVNTEAFF
v_gene: TRBV28; d_gene: TRBD1; abundance: many; j_gene: TRBJ2-6; CDR3nt: TGTGCCAGCAGTTCCGGGACAGGGGCCCCTGGGGCCAACGTCCTGACTTTC; CDR3aa: CASSSGTGAPGANVLTF
v_gene: TRBV11-2; d_gene: TRBD1; abundance: -; j_gene: TRBJ2-5; CDR3nt: TGTGCCAGCAGCCAGGGGGTCCGGGAGACCCAGTACTTC; CDR3aa: CASSQGVRETQYF
v_gene: TRBV28; d_gene: TRBD1; abundance: many; j_gene: TRBJ1-6; CDR3nt: TGTGCCAGCAGTTCCTTGGACAGGGGGCGATCACCCCTCCACTTT; CDR3aa: CASSSLDRGRSPLHF
v_gene: TRBV3-1; d_gene: TRBD2; abundance: few; j_gene: TRBJ2-7; CDR3nt: TGTGCCAGCAGCCGATCCAGCGGGGGGAACTACGAGCAGTACTTC; CDR3aa: CASSRSSGGNYEQYF
v_gene: TRBV15; d_gene: -; abundance: many; j_gene: TRBJ2-5; CDR3nt: TGTGCCACCAGCAGAGATCGTAGGCCCCAAGAGACCCAGTACTTC; CDR3aa: CATSRDRRPQETQYF
v_gene: TRBV6-1; d_gene: -; abundance: many; j_gene: TRBJ2-6; CDR3nt: TGTGCCAGCATCTGGGGCGGGAACTCTGGGGCCAACGTCCTGACTTTC; CDR3aa: CASIWGGNSGANVLTF
v_gene: TRBV6-2/TRBV6-3; d_gene: -; abundance: -; j_gene: TRBJ2-6; CDR3nt: TGTGCCAGCACGGAGGAACATAATCCTGGAGCCAACGTCCTGACTTTC; CDR3aa: CASTEEHNPGANVLTF
v_gene: TRBV6-1; d_gene: -; abundance: -; j_gene: TRBJ1-3; CDR3nt: TGTGCCAGCAGCCACCGTCCCGGCGGGGGAAAGGGATCTGGAAACACCATATATTTT; CDR3aa: CASSHRPGGGKGSGNTIYF
v_gene: TRBV29-1; d_gene: -; abundance: few; j_gene: TRBJ2-7; CDR3nt: TGCAGCGTTGTTGGGCAGTCAGGGGCCAGTGGGGACGAGCAGTACTTC; CDR3aa: CSVVGQSGASGDEQYF